Following are 16 T cell receptor beta chains from one sample sequenced in a study of blood T cell repertoires in COVID-19. The table came from immunoSEQ multiplex PCR; TCRdb's copy has only in-frame clones and leaves some out. The table includes roughly 70,000 clones, about 87% detected once. Source material: peripheral blood. The receptors stem from a woman aged 80 or older with active COVID-19.

The rearrangement joins TRBV5-1 to TRBJ2-2; possible D gene TRBD2, 6 bases. Trimming stripped 1 base from V and 5 bases from J, with 12 bases between. The CDR3 covers 15 residues. CDR1 and CDR2 from the germline V gene are SGHRS and YFSETQ. The CDR3 is CASSLQEGITGELFF. CDR3 DNA: TGCGCCAGCAGCTTGCAGGAGGGAATAACCGGGGAGCTGTTTTTT. Full variable domain (remainder filled in from reference TRBV5-1 and TRBJ2-2): KAGVTQTPRYLIKTRGQQVTLSCSPISGHRSVSWYQQTPGQGLQFLFEYFSETQRNKGNFPGRFSGRQFSNSRSEMNVSTLELGDSALYLCASSLQEGITGELFFGEGSRLTVL.

The rearrangement joins TRBV28 to TRBJ1-5; D call uncertain. The V end lost 2 bases, the J end lost 7 bases, and 12 bases lay between the germline ends. The CDR3 length is 14 residues. Germline CDR1 MDHEN, CDR2 SYDVKM. The CDR3 region has the DNA TGTGCCAGCAGTTTAACAACCCCGAAGCAGCCCCAGCATTTT. As protein: CASSLTTPKQPQHF.

The V gene is TRBV28, the J gene TRBJ1-2; TRBD1 matches 7 bases. The ends lost 5 bases at V and 0 bases at J; junction bases unmatched: 6. The CDR3 is made up of 15 amino acids. Germline V lookup: CDR1 MDHEN, CDR2 SYDVKM. The CDR3 bases are TGTGCCAGCAGTCCCGGGGACAGCTCTAACTATGGCTACACCTTC. This gives the protein CASSPGDSSNYGYTF.

This sequence joins TRBV6-4 and TRBJ2-7; 8 bases are a match to TRBD2. The CDR3 extends over 18 amino acids. Germline CDR1 MRHNA, CDR2 SNTAGT. After removal of 3 bases from V and 3 bases from J, the junction contained 16 bases not matched to a gene. In DNA form, the CDR3 reads TGTGCCAGCAGTGAAGAGGGGCTTACTAGCGGAACCTTCTACGAGCAGTACTTC. It translates to CASSEEGLTSGTFYEQYF.

The chain links TRBV2 to TRBJ1-5; TRBD1 is a possible D gene (5 bases). From germline, CDR1 is SNHLY and CDR2 FYNNEI. The V gene lost 1 base and the J gene lost 4 bases, with 11 bases spanning the gap. The CDR3 has 15 residues. The CDR3 loop is CASSEVRGGNQPQHF. The CDR3 DNA is TGTGCCAGCAGTGAAGTAAGGGGAGGGAATCAGCCCCAGCATTTT.

The gene calls are TRBV7-9 and TRBJ2-1, with TRBD2 identical over 7 bases. Germline V gene sequence: CDR1 SEHNR, CDR2 FQNEAQ (reference sequence). The junction had 6 bases not matched to a gene; V was cut back by 1 base and J by 6 bases. This CDR3 comprises 15 residues. CDR3 sequence (DNA): TGTGCCAGCAGCTTAGGCGGGAGCCCCTCCAATGAGCAGTTCTTC. This sequence encodes CASSLGGSPSNEQFF.

V is TRBV2 and J is TRBJ2-1; tentatively, D is TRBD2 (6 bases). CDR1 is SNHLY and CDR2 is FYNNEI in the germline V gene. The CDR3 runs 11 residues. The V and J ends lost 5 bases and 16 bases respectively, with 15 bases between them. The CDR3 sequence: CASSNRDLGFF. CDR3 DNA: TGTGCCAGCAGTAACCGGGACTTGGGTTTCTTC.

This CDR3 is CASSYGVGGNQPQHF. The CDR3 coding sequence is TGTGCCAGCAGCTATGGGGTGGGGGGGAATCAGCCCCAGCATTTT. The chain has TRBV7-9 and TRBJ1-5; D might be TRBD1 (5 bases). The germline V and J ends were trimmed by 4 bases and 4 bases, with 14 bases remaining between them. The CDR3 spans 15 residues. Germline V gene data show CDR1 as SEHNR and CDR2 as FQNEAQ (reference sequence). The entire variable domain, with the rest obtained from reference TRBV7-9 and TRBJ1-5, is as follows: DTGVSQNPRHKITKRGQNVTFRCDPISEHNRLYWYRQTLGQGPEFLTYFQNEAQLEKSRLLSDRFSAERPKGSFSTLEIQRTEQGDSAMYLCASSYGVGGNQPQHFGDGTRLSIL.

The chain is built from TRBV2 and TRBJ1-5, with TRBD1 as a possible D gene (5 bases). V was trimmed by 6 bases and J by 0 bases, leaving 12 bases between them. CDR3 length equals 15 residues. Per germline, CDR1 SNHLY and CDR2 FYNNEI. The chain's CDR3 is CASSERDYSNQPQHF. The CDR3 DNA follows: TGTGCCAGCAGCGAAAGGGACTATAGCAATCAGCCCCAGCATTTT.

The gene calls are TRBV28 and TRBJ2-7, with 12 bases identical to TRBD2. CDR1 is MDHEN and CDR2 is SYDVKM in the germline V gene. The CDR3 length is 17 residues. Losses at the gene ends were 1 base for V and 3 bases for J; bases not matched to a gene: 7. The CDR3 spells CASSLFFETSGSYEQYF. CDR3 nucleotides: TGTGCCAGCAGTTTATTCTTCGAGACTAGCGGGAGCTACGAGCAGTACTTC.

J is TRBJ2-7 and V is TRBV5-4; D might be TRBD2 (5 bases). CDR3 length: 16 amino acids. Trimming cost V 2 bases and J 2 bases, with 17 bases left between them. Per the germline V gene, CDR1 is SGHNT and CDR2 is YYREEE (reference sequence). The CDR3 loop is CASSFVGRTAPYEQYF. The CDR3 DNA follows: TGTGCCAGCAGCTTCGTAGGGAGAACAGCACCCTACGAGCAGTACTTC.

The J gene is TRBJ2-7, the V gene TRBV7-6; TRBD1 matches at 8 bases. Germline V gene sequence: CDR1 SGHVS, CDR2 FNYEAQ. The V gene end was trimmed by 5 bases and the J gene end by 4 bases; junction bases not matched to a gene: 10. CDR3 length: 15 amino acids. The CDR3 DNA reads TGTGCCAGCAGCGTAGGGACAGGAAAGGTTTACGAGCAGTACTTC. As protein: CASSVGTGKVYEQYF.

CDR3 bases: TGTGCCAGCAGTTTCTTGGCGGGAACCGGGGAGCTGTTTTTT. Translation gives CASSFLAGTGELFF. J is TRBJ2-2 and V is TRBV27, with D possibly being TRBD2 (6 bases). The length of the CDR3 is 14 residues. CDR1 is MNHEY and CDR2 is SMNVEV in the germline V gene (reference sequence). The V end lost 3 bases, the J end lost 5 bases, and 10 bases lay between the germline ends.

DNA of the CDR3: TGCGCCAGCACGGCGGGTACCCTGGGAAATTCACCCCTCCACTTT. Protein product: CASTAGTLGNSPLHF. V is TRBV5-1 and J is TRBJ1-6; D is ambiguous. There are 15 residues in the CDR3. V gave up 6 bases and J gave up 7 bases, with 17 bases separating them. Germline assignment: CDR1 SGHRS and CDR2 YFSETQ. The entire variable domain, with the rest obtained from reference TRBV5-1 and TRBJ1-6, is as follows: KAGVTQTPRYLIKTRGQQVTLSCSPISGHRSVSWYQQTPGQGLQFLFEYFSETQRNKGNFPGRFSGRQFSNSRSEMNVSTLELGDSALYLCASTAGTLGNSPLHFGNGTRLTVT.

The rearrangement joins TRBV7-9 to TRBJ1-2, with 7 bases matching TRBD1. The CDR3 extends over 13 amino acids. V lost 7 bases and J lost 8; bases outside the gene matches: 10. The germline gives CDR1 SEHNR, CDR2 FQNEAQ (reference sequence). The CDR3 reads CASTIGDSGGYTF. The CDR3 DNA sequence: TGTGCCAGCACCATAGGGGACAGCGGGGGCTACACCTTC. The variable domain in full, with the rest retrieved from reference TRBV7-9 and TRBJ1-2, is DTGVSQNPRHKITKRGQNVTFRCDPISEHNRLYWYRQTLGQGPEFLTYFQNEAQLEKSRLLSDRFSAERPKGSFSTLEIQRTEQGDSAMYLCASTIGDSGGYTFGSGTRLTVV.

This sequence joins TRBV11-3 and TRBJ2-3, with D tentatively TRBD1 (5 bases). Germline CDR1 SGHNT, CDR2 YENEEA. This CDR3 contains 16 residues. V lost 1 base and J 1 base, leaving 12 bases between the germline ends. In nucleotides, the CDR3 is TGTGCCAGCAGCTTAGGGGCGGCACAGGGCACAGATACGCAGTATTTT. It yields the protein CASSLGAAQGTDTQYF.